Sequencing of this T cell receptor beta chain was carried out in a study of blood T cell repertoires in COVID-19. Authors' methods: From reference gene primer amplification, estimates of nucleated cell counts were derived. Clones were read by immunoSEQ multiplex PCR, and TCRdb kept only the in-frame ones, dropping some. V and J calls and clone size are as listed in that table; D and trimming were resolved from the DNA. Among 100,000 to 150,000 clones listed, roughly 69% were seen once. The CDR3 is 15 amino acids. After removal of 5 bases from V and 3 bases from J, the junction contained 7 bases not matched to a gene.

The source is a woman in her 70s with acute or convalescent COVID-19. Sequenced: peripheral blood. The chain employs TRBV6-7 and TRBJ2-3; TRBD1 aligns across 8 bases. TRBV6-7 is marked as an open reading frame, function uncertain. The CDR3 spells CASSGAGGHTDTQYF. The DNA of the CDR3 is TGTGCCAGCAGTGGGGCAGGGGGCCATACAGATACGCAGTATTTT.